What follows is one T cell receptor beta chain and its context. Trimming stripped 2 bases from V and 1 base from J, with 11 bases between. There are 15 residues in the CDR3. CDR1 and CDR2 from the germline V gene are MNHNY and SVGAGI (reference sequence). The source of the sample is a study of blood T cell repertoires in COVID-19. In the study overall: Donors in the United States, Italy and Spain gave samples during acute or convalescent COVID-19.

Original analysis: For nucleated cells, counts were estimated from reference gene primer amplification. Repertoires were generated with immunoSEQ multiplex PCR, while TCRdb's copy carries only in-frame clones and drops some. From that table come the V and J calls and clone size; the DNA was used to work out D and trimming. The sample lists around 100,000 clones; 87% were seen once. Sequenced material: peripheral blood. The rearrangement uses TRBV6-6 and TRBJ1-1, with D perhaps matching TRBD1 (6 bases). This sequence originates from a woman aged 80 or over with acute or convalescent COVID-19. The CDR3 DNA reads as TGTGCCAGCAGTTACCAGGGGCTAACGAACACTGAAGCTTTCTTT. This encodes CASSYQGLTNTEAFF.